This TCR beta chain was found in a study of blood T cells in healthy people across ages. Germline V lookup: CDR1 MGHDK, CDR2 SYGVNS. The CDR3 extends over 14 amino acids. There are a few counts of this clonotype. A read error may produce the germline difference seen at one junction end. Using a J-beta primer mix together with a sample-barcoded 5' primer, a second PCR was run for roughly 7 to 12 cycles. TCRdb used MiXCR to reprocess the 5' RACE reads, holding one entry per CDR3 protein. The sample includes 1 million to 1.2 million distinct CDR3 sequences, roughly two fifths of them seen just once. The J gene is TRBJ2-5, the V gene TRBV25-1; D is possibly TRBD1 or TRBD2 (6 bases each). Input material: blood. The sequence was collected from a man aged 18 to 35 in good health. For the CDR3, the DNA is TGTGCCAGTAGTGACTACGGGGGCTACAATGAGCAGTACTTC. Translation gives CASSDYGGYNEQYF. Full variable domain (missing parts from reference TRBV25-1 and TRBJ2-5): EADIYQTPRYLVIGTGKKITLECSQTMGHDKMYWYQQDPGMELHLIHYSYGVNSTEKGDLSSESTVSRIRTEHFPLTLESARPSHTSQYLCASSDYGGYNEQYFGPGTRLLVL.